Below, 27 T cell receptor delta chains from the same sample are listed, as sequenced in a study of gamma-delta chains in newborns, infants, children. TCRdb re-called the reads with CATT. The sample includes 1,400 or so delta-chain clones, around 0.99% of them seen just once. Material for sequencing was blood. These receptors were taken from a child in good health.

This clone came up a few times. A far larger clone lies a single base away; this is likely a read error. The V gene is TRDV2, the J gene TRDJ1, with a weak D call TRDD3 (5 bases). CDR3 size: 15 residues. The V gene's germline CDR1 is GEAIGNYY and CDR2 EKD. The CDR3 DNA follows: TGTGCCTGTGACATCCTTGGGGCCCACACCGATAAATTCATCTTT. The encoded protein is CACDILGAHTDKFIF.

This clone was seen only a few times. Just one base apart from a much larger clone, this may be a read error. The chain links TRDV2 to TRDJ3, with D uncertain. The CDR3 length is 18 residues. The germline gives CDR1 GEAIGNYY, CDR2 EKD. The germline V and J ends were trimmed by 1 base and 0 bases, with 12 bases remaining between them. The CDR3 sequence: CACDTAAGSSWDTRQMFF. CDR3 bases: TGTGCCTGTGACACGGCAGCTGGATCCTCCTGGGACACCCGACAGATGTTTTTC.

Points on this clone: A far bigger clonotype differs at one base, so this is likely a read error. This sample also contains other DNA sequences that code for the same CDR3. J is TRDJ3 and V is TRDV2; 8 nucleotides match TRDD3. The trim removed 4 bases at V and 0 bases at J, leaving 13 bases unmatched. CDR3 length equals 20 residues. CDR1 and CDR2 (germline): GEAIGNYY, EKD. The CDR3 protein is CACDRIPTGGASWDTRQMFF. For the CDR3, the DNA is TGTGCCTGTGATAGAATCCCGACTGGGGGGGCCTCCTGGGACACCCGACAGATGTTTTTC.

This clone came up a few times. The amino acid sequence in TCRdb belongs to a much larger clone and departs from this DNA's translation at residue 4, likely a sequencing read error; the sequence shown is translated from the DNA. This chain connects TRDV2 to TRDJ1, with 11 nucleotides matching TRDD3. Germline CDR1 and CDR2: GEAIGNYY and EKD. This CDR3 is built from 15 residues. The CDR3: CACNTLLGDKEKLIF. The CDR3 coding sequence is TGTGCCTGTAACACCTTACTGGGGGATAAGGAGAAACTCATCTTT.

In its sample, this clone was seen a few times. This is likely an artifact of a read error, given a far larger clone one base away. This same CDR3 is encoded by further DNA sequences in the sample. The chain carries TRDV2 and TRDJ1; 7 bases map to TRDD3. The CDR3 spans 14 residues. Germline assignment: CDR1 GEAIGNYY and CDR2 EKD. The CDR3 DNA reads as TGTGCCTGTGACACTCTGGGGGGACCCGATAAACTAATCTTT. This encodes CACDTLGGPDKLIF.

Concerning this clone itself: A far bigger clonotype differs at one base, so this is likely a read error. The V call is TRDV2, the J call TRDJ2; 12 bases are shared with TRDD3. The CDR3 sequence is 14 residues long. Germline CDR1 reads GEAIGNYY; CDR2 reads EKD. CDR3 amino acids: CACDVLGDTAQPFF. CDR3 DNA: TGTGCCTGTGACGTACTGGGGGATACAGCACAACCCTTCTTT.

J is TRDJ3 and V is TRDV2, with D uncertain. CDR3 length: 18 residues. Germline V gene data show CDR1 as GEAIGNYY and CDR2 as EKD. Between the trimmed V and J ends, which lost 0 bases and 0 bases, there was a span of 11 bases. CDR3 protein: CACDTLGSSSWDTRQMFF. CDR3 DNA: TGTGCCTGTGACACCTTGGGTTCAAGCTCCTGGGACACCCGACAGATGTTTTTC.

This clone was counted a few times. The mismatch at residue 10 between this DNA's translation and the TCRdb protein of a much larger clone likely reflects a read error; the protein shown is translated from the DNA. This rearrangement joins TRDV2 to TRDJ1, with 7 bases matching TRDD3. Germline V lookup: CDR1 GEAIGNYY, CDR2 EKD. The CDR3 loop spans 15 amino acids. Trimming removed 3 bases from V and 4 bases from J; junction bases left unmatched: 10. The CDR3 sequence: CACDSIGDKVDKLIF. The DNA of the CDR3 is TGTGCCTGTGACTCAATAGGGGATAAAGTCGATAAACTCATCTTT.

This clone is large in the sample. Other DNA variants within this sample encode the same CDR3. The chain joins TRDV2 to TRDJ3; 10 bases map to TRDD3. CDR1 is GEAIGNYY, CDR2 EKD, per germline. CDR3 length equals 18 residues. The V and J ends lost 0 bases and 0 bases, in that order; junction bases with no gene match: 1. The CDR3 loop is CACDTLGDSSWDTRQMFF. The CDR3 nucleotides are TGTGCCTGTGACACCCTGGGGGATAGCTCCTGGGACACCCGACAGATGTTTTTC.

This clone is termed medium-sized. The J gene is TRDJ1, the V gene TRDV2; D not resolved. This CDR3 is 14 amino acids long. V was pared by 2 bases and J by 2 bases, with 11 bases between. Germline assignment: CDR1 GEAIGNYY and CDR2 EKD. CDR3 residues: CACDSLVVTDKLIF. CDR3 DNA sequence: TGTGCCTGTGACAGTCTCGTAGTTACCGATAAACTCATCTTT.

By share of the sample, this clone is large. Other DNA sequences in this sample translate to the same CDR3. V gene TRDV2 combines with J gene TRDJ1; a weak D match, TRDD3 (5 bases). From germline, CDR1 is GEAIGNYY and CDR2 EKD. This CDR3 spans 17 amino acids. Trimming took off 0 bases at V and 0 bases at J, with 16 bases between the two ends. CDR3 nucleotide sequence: TGTGCCTGTGACACCGTAGGGGGGTCCACTCACACCGATAAACTCATCTTT. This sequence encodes CACDTVGGSTHTDKLIF.

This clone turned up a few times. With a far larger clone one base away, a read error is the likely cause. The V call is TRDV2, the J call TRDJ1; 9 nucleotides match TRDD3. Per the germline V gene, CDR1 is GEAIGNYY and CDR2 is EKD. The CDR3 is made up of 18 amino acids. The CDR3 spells CAYDTIRGYAEYTDKLIF. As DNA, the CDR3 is TGTGCCTATGACACAATAAGGGGATACGCCGAGTACACCGATAAACTCATCTTT.

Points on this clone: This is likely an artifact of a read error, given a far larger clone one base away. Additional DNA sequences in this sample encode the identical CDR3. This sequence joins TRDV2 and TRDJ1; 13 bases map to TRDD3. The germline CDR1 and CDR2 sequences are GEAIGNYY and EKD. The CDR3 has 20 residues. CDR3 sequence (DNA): TGCGCCTGTGACCTCCTTTCACTGGGGGATACGCTAGGACACACCGATAAACTCATCTTT. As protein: CACDLLSLGDTLGHTDKLIF.

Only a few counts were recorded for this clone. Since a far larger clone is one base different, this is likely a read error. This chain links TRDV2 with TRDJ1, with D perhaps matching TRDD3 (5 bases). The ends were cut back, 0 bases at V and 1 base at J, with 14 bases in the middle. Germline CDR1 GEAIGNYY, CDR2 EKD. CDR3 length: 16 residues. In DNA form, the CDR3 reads TGTGCCTGTGACACCGTAGGGGGTTCGTGCACCGATAAACTCATCTTT. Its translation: CACDTVGGSCTDKLIF.

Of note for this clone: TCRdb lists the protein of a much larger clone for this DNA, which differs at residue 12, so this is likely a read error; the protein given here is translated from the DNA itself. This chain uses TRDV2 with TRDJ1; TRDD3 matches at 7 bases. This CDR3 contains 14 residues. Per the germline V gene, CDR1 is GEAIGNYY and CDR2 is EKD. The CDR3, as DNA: TGTGCCTGTGACACTCTGGGGGGACCCGATAAAATCATCTTT. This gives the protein CACDTLGGPDKIIF.

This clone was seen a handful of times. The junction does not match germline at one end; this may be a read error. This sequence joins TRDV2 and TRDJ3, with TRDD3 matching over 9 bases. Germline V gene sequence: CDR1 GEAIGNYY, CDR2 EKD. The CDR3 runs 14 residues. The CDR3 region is CACDKLGDTRPMFF. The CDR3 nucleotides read TGTGCCTGTGACAAACTGGGGGACACCCGACCGATGTTTTTC.

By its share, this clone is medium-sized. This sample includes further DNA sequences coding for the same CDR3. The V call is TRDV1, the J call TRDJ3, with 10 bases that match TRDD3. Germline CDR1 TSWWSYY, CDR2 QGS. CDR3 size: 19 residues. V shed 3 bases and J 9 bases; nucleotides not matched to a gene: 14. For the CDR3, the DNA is TGTGCTCTTGGGGACCTATCGTACTGGGGGATGAGGAGCACCCGACAGATGTTTTTC. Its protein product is CALGDLSYWGMRSTRQMFF.

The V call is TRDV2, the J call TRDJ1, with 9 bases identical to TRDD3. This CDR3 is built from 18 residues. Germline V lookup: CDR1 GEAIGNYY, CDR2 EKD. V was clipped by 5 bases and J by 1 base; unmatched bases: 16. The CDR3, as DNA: TGTGCCTGTGGCACAATAAGGGGATACGCCGAGTGCACCGATAAACTCATCTTT. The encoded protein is CACGTIRGYAECTDKLIF.

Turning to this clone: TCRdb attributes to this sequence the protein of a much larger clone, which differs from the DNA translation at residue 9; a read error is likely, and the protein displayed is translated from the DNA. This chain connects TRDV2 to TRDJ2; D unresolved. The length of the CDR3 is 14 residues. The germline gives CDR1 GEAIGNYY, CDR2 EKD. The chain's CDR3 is CACDTLALAAQLFF. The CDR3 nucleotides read TGTGCCTGTGACACCCTCGCTTTGGCAGCACAACTCTTCTTT.

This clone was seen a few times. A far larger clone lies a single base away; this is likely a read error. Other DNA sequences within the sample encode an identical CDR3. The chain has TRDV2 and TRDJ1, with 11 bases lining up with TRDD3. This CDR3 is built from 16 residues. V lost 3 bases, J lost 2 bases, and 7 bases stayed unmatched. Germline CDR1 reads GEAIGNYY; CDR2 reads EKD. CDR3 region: CACDGLGDTRTDKLIF. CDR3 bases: TGTGCCTGTGACGGGCTGGGGGATACAAGGACCGATAAACTCATCTTT.

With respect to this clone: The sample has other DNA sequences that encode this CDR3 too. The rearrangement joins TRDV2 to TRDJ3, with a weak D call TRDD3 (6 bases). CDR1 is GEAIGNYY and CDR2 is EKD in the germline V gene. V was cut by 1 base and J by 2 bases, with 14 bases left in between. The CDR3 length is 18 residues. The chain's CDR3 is CACDTVGDLTWDTRQMFF. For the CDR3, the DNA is TGTGCCTGTGACACAGTTGGGGATTTAACCTGGGACACCCGACAGATGTTTTTC.

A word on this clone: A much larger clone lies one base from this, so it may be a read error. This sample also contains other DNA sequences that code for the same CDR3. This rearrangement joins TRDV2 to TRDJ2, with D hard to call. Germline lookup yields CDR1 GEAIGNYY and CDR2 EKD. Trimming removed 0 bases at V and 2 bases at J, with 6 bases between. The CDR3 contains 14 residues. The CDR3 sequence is CACDTLALTAQLFF. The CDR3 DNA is TGTGCCTGTGACACCCTCGCCTTGACAGCACAACTCTTCTTT.

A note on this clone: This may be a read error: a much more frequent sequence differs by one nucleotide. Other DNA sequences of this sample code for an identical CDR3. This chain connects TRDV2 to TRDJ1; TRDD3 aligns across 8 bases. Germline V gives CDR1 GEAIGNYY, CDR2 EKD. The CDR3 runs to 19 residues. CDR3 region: CACDPVGTGGVPTPDKLIF. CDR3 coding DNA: TGCGCCTGTGACCCAGTCGGGACTGGGGGCGTCCCGACCCCCGATAAACTCATCTTT.

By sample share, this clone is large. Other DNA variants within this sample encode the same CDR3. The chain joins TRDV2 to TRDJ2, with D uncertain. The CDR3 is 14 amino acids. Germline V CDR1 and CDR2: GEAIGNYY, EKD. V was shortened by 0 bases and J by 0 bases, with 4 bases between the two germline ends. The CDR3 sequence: CACDTLALTAQLFF. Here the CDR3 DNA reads TGTGCCTGTGACACCCTCGCTTTGACAGCACAACTCTTCTTT.

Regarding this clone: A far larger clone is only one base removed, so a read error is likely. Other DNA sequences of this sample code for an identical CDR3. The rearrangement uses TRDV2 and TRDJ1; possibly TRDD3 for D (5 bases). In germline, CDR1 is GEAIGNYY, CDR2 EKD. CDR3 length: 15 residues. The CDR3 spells CACDTLTGWTDKLIF. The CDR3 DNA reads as TGTGCCTGCGACACCCTTACTGGATGGACCGATAAACTCATCTTT.

The CDR3 here is CACDTVGGKALTAQLFF. The CDR3 DNA reads TGTGCCTGTGACACGGTTGGGGGTAAAGCTTTGACAGCACAACTCTTCTTT. The V gene is TRDV2, the J gene TRDJ2, with a possible D match to TRDD3 (6 bases). Trimming removed 1 base from V and 0 bases from J, with 14 bases in between. Per germline, CDR1 GEAIGNYY and CDR2 EKD. The CDR3 is made up of 17 amino acids.

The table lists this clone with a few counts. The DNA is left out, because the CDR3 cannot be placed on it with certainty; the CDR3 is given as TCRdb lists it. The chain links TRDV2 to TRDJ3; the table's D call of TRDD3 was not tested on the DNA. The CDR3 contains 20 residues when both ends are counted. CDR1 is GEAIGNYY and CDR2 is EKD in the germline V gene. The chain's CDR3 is CACDSRAGDWDSWDTRQMFF.